A selection of T cell receptor beta chains follows, all from one sample in a study of control samples from healthy donors and cancer patients. Sequencing was performed with immunoSEQ multiplex PCR; in TCRdb, only in-frame clones are kept and a portion is missing. The table has 110,000 or so clones, 83% seen once. Sample: blood. These receptor sequences come from a woman in her forties or fifties in good health. The CDR3 runs from the conserved cysteine through the conserved F or W. A D gene is named only where the DNA matches it firmly. Not every row has a clone size; where given, it reads once, few, many or a size class.

J gene: TRBJ2-7; clone size: NA; V gene: TRBV27; D gene: NA; CDR3 protein: CASSLQETYEQYF; CDR3 DNA: TGTGCCAGCAGTCTCCAGGAAACCTACGAGCAGTACTTC
J gene: TRBJ2-7; clone size: NA; V gene: TRBV7-9; D gene: NA; CDR3 protein: CASSPPRTGAYEQYF; CDR3 DNA: TGTGCCAGCAGCCCCCCGAGAACGGGGGCCTACGAGCAGTACTTC
J gene: TRBJ2-3; clone size: few; V gene: TRBV29-1; D gene: NA; CDR3 protein: CSVHVSTDTQYF; CDR3 DNA: TGCAGCGTTCACGTAAGCACAGATACGCAGTATTTT
J gene: TRBJ2-7; clone size: NA; V gene: TRBV11-2; D gene: TRBD2; CDR3 protein: CASSLVGTSGGHEQYF; CDR3 DNA: TGTGCCAGCAGCTTGGTAGGGACTAGCGGCGGCCACGAGCAGTACTTC
J gene: TRBJ2-1; clone size: NA; V gene: TRBV7-8; D gene: NA; CDR3 protein: CASSLAREGNNEQFF; CDR3 DNA: TGTGCCAGCAGCTTAGCCAGGGAAGGGAACAATGAGCAGTTCTTC
J gene: TRBJ2-7; clone size: NA; V gene: TRBV28; D gene: NA; CDR3 protein: CASSLRWEQYF; CDR3 DNA: TGTGCCAGCAGTTTACGATGGGAGCAGTACTTC
J gene: TRBJ2-2; clone size: NA; V gene: TRBV7-9; D gene: NA; CDR3 protein: CASSLVGSGNTGELFF; CDR3 DNA: TGTGCCAGCAGCTTAGTAGGATCAGGGAACACCGGGGAGCTGTTTTTT
J gene: TRBJ1-4; clone size: NA; V gene: TRBV12-3/TRBV12-4; D gene: NA; CDR3 protein: CASSLAEKLFF; CDR3 DNA: TGTGCCAGCAGTTTAGCGGAAAAACTGTTTTTT
J gene: TRBJ2-1; clone size: NA; V gene: TRBV2; D gene: TRBD2; CDR3 protein: CASSGAGGPYNEQFF; CDR3 DNA: TGTGCCAGCAGTGGAGCGGGGGGGCCGTACAATGAGCAGTTCTTC
J gene: TRBJ1-1; clone size: NA; V gene: TRBV5-1; D gene: NA; CDR3 protein: CASSNRVGTEAFF; CDR3 DNA: TGCGCCAGCAGCAACAGGGTAGGCACTGAAGCTTTCTTT
J gene: TRBJ2-5; clone size: NA; V gene: TRBV19; D gene: TRBD2; CDR3 protein: CASSILAGGQETQYF; CDR3 DNA: TGTGCCAGTAGTATTTTAGCGGGAGGCCAGGAGACCCAGTACTTC
J gene: TRBJ2-7; clone size: NA; V gene: TRBV3-1/TRBV3-2; D gene: TRBD2; CDR3 protein: CASSPPTSGRSEQYF; CDR3 DNA: TGTGCCAGCAGCCCTCCGACTAGCGGCCGCTCCGAGCAGTACTTC
J gene: TRBJ1-2; clone size: NA; V gene: TRBV5-6; D gene: TRBD1; CDR3 protein: CASSQGQDNNYGYTF; CDR3 DNA: TGTGCCAGCAGCCAGGGACAGGATAACAACTATGGCTACACCTTC
J gene: TRBJ2-7; clone size: NA; V gene: TRBV18; D gene: NA; CDR3 protein: CASSPRQEYEQYF; CDR3 DNA: TGTGCCAGCTCACCCCGTCAGGAATACGAGCAGTACTTC
J gene: TRBJ2-1; clone size: NA; V gene: TRBV4-1; D gene: TRBD2; CDR3 protein: CASGPSGNTYNEQFF; CDR3 DNA: TGCGCCAGCGGGCCTAGCGGGAATACTTACAATGAGCAGTTCTTC
J gene: TRBJ1-2; clone size: NA; V gene: TRBV29-1; D gene: NA; CDR3 protein: CSVSAGANAWGGYTF; CDR3 DNA: TGCAGCGTTTCGGCAGGAGCTAATGCATGGGGCGGCTACACCTTC
J gene: TRBJ2-6; clone size: NA; V gene: TRBV6-5; D gene: NA; CDR3 protein: CASSYSEESGANVLTF; CDR3 DNA: TGTGCCAGCAGTTACTCGGAGGAGTCTGGGGCCAACGTCCTGACTTTC
J gene: TRBJ2-1; clone size: NA; V gene: TRBV5-6; D gene: NA; CDR3 protein: CASSLSASGYNEQFF; CDR3 DNA: TGTGCCAGCAGCTTGAGTGCTAGTGGCTACAATGAGCAGTTCTTC
J gene: TRBJ1-3; clone size: NA; V gene: TRBV3-1/TRBV3-2; D gene: NA; CDR3 protein: CASSIVTGTGNTIYF; CDR3 DNA: TGTGCCAGCAGCATCGTCACAGGGACAGGAAACACCATATATTTT
J gene: TRBJ1-1; clone size: NA; V gene: TRBV3-1/TRBV3-2; D gene: TRBD1; CDR3 protein: CASSPGTGGRTEAFF; CDR3 DNA: TGTGCCAGCAGCCCCGGCACAGGGGGCCGGACTGAAGCTTTCTTT
J gene: TRBJ1-1; clone size: NA; V gene: TRBV9; D gene: NA; CDR3 protein: CASSLVTGNTEAFF; CDR3 DNA: TGTGCCAGCAGCCTTGTGACGGGAAACACTGAAGCTTTCTTT
J gene: TRBJ1-1; clone size: NA; V gene: TRBV19; D gene: NA; CDR3 protein: CASHRVGTEAFF; CDR3 DNA: TGTGCCAGCCACAGGGTGGGTACTGAAGCTTTCTTT
J gene: TRBJ1-2; clone size: NA; V gene: TRBV6-5; D gene: TRBD1; CDR3 protein: CASSLTGRGYTF; CDR3 DNA: TGTGCCAGCAGCTTGACAGGGCGAGGCTACACCTTC
J gene: TRBJ1-2; clone size: NA; V gene: TRBV6-6; D gene: NA; CDR3 protein: CASSPGLGATYGYTF; CDR3 DNA: TGTGCCAGCAGTCCCGGGTTGGGGGCGACCTATGGCTACACCTTC
J gene: TRBJ2-1; clone size: few; V gene: TRBV6-6; D gene: TRBD2; CDR3 protein: CASSYTSGAGGEQFF; CDR3 DNA: TGTGCCAGCAGTTACACTAGCGGGGCCGGTGGTGAGCAGTTCTTC
J gene: TRBJ1-4; clone size: NA; V gene: TRBV9; D gene: NA; CDR3 protein: CASSVEGSRNEKLFF; CDR3 DNA: TGTGCCAGCAGCGTAGAGGGGAGTCGGAATGAAAAACTGTTTTTT
J gene: TRBJ2-7; clone size: NA; V gene: TRBV12-3/TRBV12-4; D gene: NA; CDR3 protein: CASSLDSSKQYF; CDR3 DNA: TGTGCCAGCAGTCTGGACTCCTCAAAGCAGTACTTC
J gene: TRBJ1-1; clone size: NA; V gene: TRBV2; D gene: TRBD1; CDR3 protein: CASRVRGQSTEAFF; CDR3 DNA: TGTGCCAGCAGGGTCAGGGGGCAGAGCACTGAAGCTTTCTTT
J gene: TRBJ1-1; clone size: NA; V gene: TRBV5-3; D gene: TRBD1; CDR3 protein: CARSPRDSENTEAFF; CDR3 DNA: TGTGCCAGAAGCCCCCGGGACAGTGAGAACACTGAAGCTTTCTTT
J gene: TRBJ1-4; clone size: once; V gene: TRBV15; D gene: TRBD1; CDR3 protein: CATSGGQGEKLFF; CDR3 DNA: TGTGCCACCAGCGGGGGACAGGGTGAGAAACTGTTTTTT
J gene: TRBJ1-5; clone size: NA; V gene: TRBV28; D gene: TRBD1; CDR3 protein: CASSDRARQPQHF; CDR3 DNA: TGTGCCAGCAGCGACAGGGCTCGGCAGCCCCAGCATTTT
J gene: TRBJ2-3; clone size: NA; V gene: TRBV2; D gene: NA; CDR3 protein: CASRAGPTPADTQYF; CDR3 DNA: TGTGCCAGCAGGGCCGGCCCCACCCCCGCAGATACGCAGTATTTT
J gene: TRBJ1-1; clone size: NA; V gene: TRBV4-3; D gene: NA; CDR3 protein: CASSQNRASTEAFF; CDR3 DNA: TGCGCCAGCAGCCAAAACAGGGCCTCCACTGAAGCTTTCTTT
J gene: TRBJ1-5; clone size: NA; V gene: TRBV19; D gene: NA; CDR3 protein: CASSIEGRGQHF; CDR3 DNA: TGTGCCAGTAGTATAGAAGGACGGGGCCAGCATTTT
J gene: TRBJ1-3; clone size: once; V gene: TRBV4-1; D gene: NA; CDR3 protein: CASSQTPSGNTIYF; CDR3 DNA: TGCGCCAGCAGCCAGACACCCTCTGGAAACACCATATATTTT
J gene: TRBJ2-5; clone size: NA; V gene: TRBV7-8; D gene: TRBD2; CDR3 protein: CASSLPAGAQGTQYF; CDR3 DNA: TGTGCCAGCAGCTTACCAGCGGGAGCTCAAGGGACCCAGTACTTC
J gene: TRBJ2-1; clone size: NA; V gene: TRBV18; D gene: NA; CDR3 protein: CASSPSTSGRGEQFF; CDR3 DNA: TGTGCCAGCTCACCCTCGACATCGGGTCGAGGTGAGCAGTTCTTC
J gene: TRBJ1-5; clone size: NA; V gene: TRBV4-3; D gene: NA; CDR3 protein: CASSQDPNQPQHF; CDR3 DNA: TGCGCCAGCAGCCAAGATCCGAATCAGCCCCAGCATTTT
J gene: TRBJ2-3; clone size: NA; V gene: TRBV7-9; D gene: NA; CDR3 protein: CASSFADTQYF; CDR3 DNA: TGTGCCAGCAGCTTTGCAGATACGCAGTATTTT
J gene: TRBJ1-1; clone size: NA; V gene: TRBV19; D gene: TRBD1; CDR3 protein: CASSTRTGGLVSEAFF; CDR3 DNA: TGTGCCAGTAGTACCAGGACAGGGGGCTTGGTTTCTGAAGCTTTCTTT
J gene: TRBJ2-7; clone size: few; V gene: TRBV5-8; D gene: NA; CDR3 protein: CASSRGQWSSYEQYF; CDR3 DNA: TGTGCCAGCAGCAGGGGCCAGTGGAGCTCCTACGAGCAGTACTTC
J gene: TRBJ2-1; clone size: NA; V gene: TRBV7-3; D gene: TRBD2; CDR3 protein: CASSLIPGGAAEQFF; CDR3 DNA: TGTGCCAGCAGCTTAATTCCCGGGGGGGCTGCTGAGCAGTTCTTC
J gene: TRBJ2-1; clone size: NA; V gene: TRBV7-8; D gene: TRBD2; CDR3 protein: CASSSINLAGANYNEQFF; CDR3 DNA: TGTGCCAGCAGCTCCATTAACCTAGCGGGAGCTAACTACAATGAGCAGTTCTTC
J gene: TRBJ1-2; clone size: NA; V gene: TRBV9; D gene: NA; CDR3 protein: CASSVEEGPSYGYTF; CDR3 DNA: TGTGCCAGCAGCGTAGAGGAGGGTCCCTCTTATGGCTACACCTTC
J gene: TRBJ1-3; clone size: NA; V gene: TRBV21-1; D gene: NA; CDR3 protein: CASSFPDCNSGNTIYF; CDR3 DNA: TGTGCCAGCAGCTTCCCTGACTGCAACTCTGGAAACACCATATATTTT
J gene: TRBJ1-2; clone size: NA; V gene: TRBV19; D gene: NA; CDR3 protein: CASSIDLRGYTF; CDR3 DNA: TGTGCCAGTAGTATAGATCTCCGTGGCTACACCTTC
J gene: TRBJ1-1; clone size: NA; V gene: TRBV29-1; D gene: NA; CDR3 protein: CSVEWGSAFF; CDR3 DNA: TGCAGCGTTGAATGGGGATCTGCTTTCTTT
J gene: TRBJ2-1; clone size: NA; V gene: TRBV6-4; D gene: TRBD2; CDR3 protein: CASSEVPLLAGANSEQFF; CDR3 DNA: TGTGCCAGCAGTGAGGTCCCCCTTCTGGCGGGAGCGAATTCGGAGCAGTTCTTC
J gene: TRBJ2-5; clone size: NA; V gene: TRBV5-4; D gene: TRBD2; CDR3 protein: CASSLGGGMAQETQYF; CDR3 DNA: TGTGCCAGCAGCCTCGGCGGGGGGATGGCCCAAGAGACCCAGTACTTC
J gene: TRBJ2-5; clone size: NA; V gene: TRBV7-9; D gene: NA; CDR3 protein: CASSLAGGGPQETQYF; CDR3 DNA: TGTGCCAGCAGCTTAGCCGGAGGGGGACCCCAAGAGACCCAGTACTTC
J gene: TRBJ1-5; clone size: NA; V gene: TRBV7-9; D gene: TRBD1; CDR3 protein: CASSLASGTGDFNQPQHF; CDR3 DNA: TGTGCCAGCAGCCTAGCATCCGGGACAGGGGACTTTAATCAGCCCCAGCATTTT
J gene: TRBJ2-1; clone size: NA; V gene: TRBV3-1/TRBV3-2; D gene: NA; CDR3 protein: CASSQDPGTLEQFF; CDR3 DNA: TGTGCCAGCAGCCAAGACCCCGGGACTCTTGAGCAGTTCTTC
J gene: TRBJ2-1; clone size: NA; V gene: TRBV7-3; D gene: TRBD1; CDR3 protein: CASSPQGDRLNEQFF; CDR3 DNA: TGTGCCAGCAGCCCCCAGGGGGACAGATTGAATGAGCAGTTCTTC
J gene: TRBJ2-1; clone size: NA; V gene: TRBV5-4; D gene: TRBD2; CDR3 protein: CASSLSVAGGSKEQFF; CDR3 DNA: TGTGCCAGCAGCTTGTCAGTAGCGGGGGGGTCTAAGGAGCAGTTCTTC
J gene: TRBJ2-3; clone size: once; V gene: TRBV7-9; D gene: NA; CDR3 protein: CASSLAGTEQYF; CDR3 DNA: TGTGCCAGCAGCTTAGCCGGGACTGAGCAGTATTTT
J gene: TRBJ1-2; clone size: NA; V gene: TRBV28; D gene: TRBD1; CDR3 protein: CASSLQGASGYTF; CDR3 DNA: TGTGCCAGCTCGCTCCAGGGGGCATCGGGCTACACCTTC